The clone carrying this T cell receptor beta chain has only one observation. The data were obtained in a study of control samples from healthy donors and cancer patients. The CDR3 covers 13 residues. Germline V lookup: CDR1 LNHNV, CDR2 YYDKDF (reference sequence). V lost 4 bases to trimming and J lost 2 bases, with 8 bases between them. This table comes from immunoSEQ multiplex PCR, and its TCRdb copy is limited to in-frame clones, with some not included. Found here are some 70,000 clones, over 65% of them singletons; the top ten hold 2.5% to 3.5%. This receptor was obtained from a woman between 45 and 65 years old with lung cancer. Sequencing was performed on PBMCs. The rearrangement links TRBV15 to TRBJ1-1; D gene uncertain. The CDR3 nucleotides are TGTGCCACCAGCAATCAAAGAAACACTGAAGCTTTCTTT. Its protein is CATSNQRNTEAFF. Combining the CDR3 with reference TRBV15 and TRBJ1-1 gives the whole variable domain DAMVIQNPRYQVTQFGKPVTLSCSQTLNHNVMYWYQQKSSQAPKLLFHYYDKDFNNEADTPDNFQSRRPNTSFCFLDIRSPGLGDTAMYLCATSNQRNTEAFFGQGTRLTVV.